The T cell receptor (beta chain) under discussion was sequenced for a study of blood T cell repertoires in COVID-19. On the study more broadly: Samples representing acute and convalescent COVID-19 were sourced from the United States, Italy and Spain. From T cells, B-cell-depleted T cells, or PBMCs came the material, which was cDNA or gDNA.

V gave up 0 bases and J gave up 4 bases; unmatched junction bases: 14. This CDR3 region has 19 residues. CDR1 and CDR2 from the germline V gene are LGHDT and YNNKEL (reference sequence). In the original processing: Amplification with reference gene primers provided the estimates of nucleated cell counts. Profiling relied on immunoSEQ multiplex PCR, and the TCRdb table lists in-frame clones only, not all of them. The V and J calls and clone size come from that table; D and trimming were worked out from the DNA. The sample includes about 94,000 clones, roughly 80% of them seen just once. The clonotype comes from a human donor in a cohort sampled during active COVID-19. The chain combines TRBV3-1 (or the pseudogene TRBV3-2) with TRBJ1-3; 8 bases are a match to TRBD1. Material for sequencing was peripheral blood. Here the CDR3 reads CASSQDRTGPTGGGNTIYF. In DNA, the CDR3 is TGTGCCAGCAGCCAAGATAGGACAGGGCCTACCGGCGGGGGAAACACCATATATTTT.